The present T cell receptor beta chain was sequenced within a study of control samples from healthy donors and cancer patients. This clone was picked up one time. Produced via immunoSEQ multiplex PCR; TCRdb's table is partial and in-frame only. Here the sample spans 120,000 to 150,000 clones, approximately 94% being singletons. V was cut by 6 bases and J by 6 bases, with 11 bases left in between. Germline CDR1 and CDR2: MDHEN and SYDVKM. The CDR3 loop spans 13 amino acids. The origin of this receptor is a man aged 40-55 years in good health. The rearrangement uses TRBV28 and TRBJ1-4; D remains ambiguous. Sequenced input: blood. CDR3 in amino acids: CASSPARHEKLFF. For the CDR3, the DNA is TGTGCCAGCAGCCCCGCCCGCCATGAAAAACTGTTTTTT.